Listed here are 10 T cell receptor beta chains from one sample, sequenced in a study of Graves' ophthalmopathy and Graves' hyperthyroidism. The authors amplified TCR beta CDR3 regions from RNA transcripts. Second-round multiplex PCR came after first-round RT-PCR with HTBI primers. Each CDR3 protein gets one entry after TCRdb re-called the multiplex PCR reads with MiXCR. The table includes 560,000 or so distinct CDR3 sequences, less than 45% detected once. Sequenced: peripheral blood or thyroid tissue (not recorded which). All receptors derive from an adult man with Graves' hyperthyroidism.

This clonotype appeared many times. The chain has TRBV6-1 and TRBJ2-7; weak D call: TRBD1 (6 bases). This CDR3 comprises 11 residues. Per germline, CDR1 MNHNS and CDR2 SASEGT. With 6 bases removed from V and 6 bases from J, the gap between germline ends came to 9 bases. The CDR3: CASRSDSEQYF. The CDR3 DNA sequence: TGTGCCAGCAGATCGGACAGCGAGCAGTACTTC.

The rearrangement joins TRBV10-3 to TRBJ1-5; 10 bases line up with TRBD1. The trim removed 6 bases at V and 3 bases at J, leaving 8 bases unmatched. CDR3 length: 16 amino acids. Germline V gene lookup returns CDR1 ENHRY and CDR2 SYGVKD. CDR3 sequence reads: CAIRWDRGANNQPQHF. CDR3 sequence (DNA): TGTGCCATCAGATGGGACAGGGGAGCGAACAATCAGCCCCAGCATTTT.

The table lists this clonotype with a count of one. The gene calls are TRBV7-9 and TRBJ2-7; 8 bases match TRBD1. Per the germline V gene, CDR1 is SEHNR and CDR2 is FQNEAQ (reference sequence). V was clipped by 4 bases and J by 7 bases; unmatched bases: 3. CDR3 length equals 12 residues. Written as DNA, the CDR3 is TGTGCCAGCAGCTGGACAGGGTGGGAGCAGTACTTC. This gives the protein CASSWTGWEQYF.

The sample holds many counts of this clonotype. The chain has TRBV2 and TRBJ2-7, with TRBD1 identical over 9 bases. The length of the CDR3 is 15 residues. J lost 0 bases, V lost 5 bases, and 5 bases had no gene match. The germline CDR1 and CDR2 sequences are SNHLY and FYNNEI. The CDR3 sequence is CASSRDRDSSYEQYF. DNA of the CDR3: TGTGCCAGCAGTCGGGACAGGGACAGCTCCTACGAGCAGTACTTC.

About this clonotype itself: This may arise from a read error, as a much more abundant clone is one base away. The chain combines TRBV6-1 with TRBJ1-1; TRBD1 matches at 8 bases. The V gene's germline CDR1 is MNHNS and CDR2 SASEGT. The CDR3 has 15 amino acids. After removal of 10 bases from V and 10 bases from J, the junction contained 20 bases not matched to a gene. The CDR3: CANSPGQGKGPIAFF. The CDR3 DNA sequence: TGTGCCAACAGCCCCGGACAGGGCAAAGGGCCGATAGCTTTCTTT.

This clonotype was seen a handful of times. The chain employs TRBV7-9 and TRBJ2-7, with D unclear. The better agreement between TRBJ2-1 and the DNA end casts doubt on the J call. The CDR3 extends over 13 amino acids. Germline V lookup: CDR1 SEHNR, CDR2 FQNEAQ (reference sequence). The CDR3 DNA follows: TGTGCCAGCAGCTTAGGGAGCAAGAATGAGCAGTTCTTC. Translating it yields CASSLGSKNEQFF.

Only a few counts were recorded for this clonotype. The genes are TRBV11-2 and TRBJ1-4; possibly TRBD1 for D (5 bases). Deletions cut 0 bases from V and 8 bases from J, with 13 bases between. Germline CDR1 reads SGHAT; CDR2 reads FQNNGV. This CDR3 region has 15 residues. CDR3 protein: CASSLDGREGEKLFF. CDR3 bases: TGTGCCAGCAGCTTAGATGGCAGGGAGGGGGAAAAACTGTTTTTT.

Concerning this clonotype itself: A read error may account for a junction end that differs from germline. The CDR3 nucleotides read TGTGTCAGCAGCCTAGGCCCCTCTAGCGGGAGGTTTCCCGGGGAGCTGTTTTTT. Translation: CVSSLGPSSGRFPGELFF. The chain is built from TRBV7-6 and TRBJ2-2, with 11 nucleotides matching TRBD2. The CDR3 totals 18 residues. Germline V lookup: CDR1 SGHVS, CDR2 FNYEAQ.

The chain couples TRBV4-1 to TRBJ1-2; 7 bases are a match to TRBD1. The CDR3 is 17 residues long. Trimming removed 4 bases from V and 0 bases from J; junction bases left unmatched: 11. Germline CDR1 reads MGHRA; CDR2 reads YSYEKL. The CDR3 DNA reads TGCGCCAGCAGCCTCATGGGACAGAAAAAACCTAACTATGGCTACACCTTC. It translates to CASSLMGQKKPNYGYTF.

This clonotype was counted many times. The chain employs TRBV2 and TRBJ1-4; 7 bases agree with TRBD1. CDR1 and CDR2 from the germline V gene are SNHLY and FYNNEI. V dropped 6 bases and J dropped 8; count of bases not matched to a gene: 0. CDR3 length: 11 residues. DNA of the CDR3: TGTGCCAGCAGGGGACAGGAAAAACTGTTTTTT. This sequence encodes CASRGQEKLFF.